The clone carrying this T cell receptor (beta chain) was picked up one time. TCRdb's table, derived via immunoSEQ multiplex PCR, lists solely in-frame clones and lacks some. This sample carries more than 40,000 clones, around 94% of them seen once, and the ten largest clones take approximately 0.67%. These data are taken from a study of T cell changes during pregnancy in multiple sclerosis. The CDR3 totals 16 residues. Germline-derived CDR1 and CDR2 are SGHRS and YFSETQ. The V and J ends lost 0 bases and 5 bases, in that order; junction bases with no gene match: 7. This receptor was identified in a female donor with multiple sclerosis, enrolled in a pregnancy study. This chain joins TRBV5-1 and TRBJ2-3; 9 positions match TRBD1. Specimen: CD4+ T cells from peripheral blood mononuclear cells, collected in the third trimester of pregnancy. In nucleotides, the CDR3 is TGCGCCAGCAGCTTGGCCTTCGGGACAGGGCAAGATACGCAGTATTTT. Translated: CASSLAFGTGQDTQYF.